This T cell receptor beta chain was captured in a study of cytomegalovirus exposure and HLA in healthy donors. Study-level background: Across 300 to 400 genotyped donors, roughly 80% landed in the Caucasian-associated ancestry cluster.

PCR involved 60 Vbeta and 13 Jbeta primers. Assay: immunoSEQ multiplex PCR; the TCRdb copy retains only in-frame clones and omits some. The sample lists some 130,000 clones; roughly 70% were seen once. With respect to this clone: Its antigen is as yet unknown.

Whole-study results and caveats: V- and J-gene trimming of TCR beta was linked (in a later analysis) to a missense DCLRE1C variant.

With V trimmed by 3 bases and J by 12 bases, 9 bases remained unmatched. Germline assignment: CDR1 LNHDA and CDR2 SQIVND (reference sequence). This CDR3 contains 14 residues. Sequences were obtained from PBMCs. This chain uses TRBV19 with TRBJ2-7; 12 bases agree with TRBD2. The clonotype comes from a man aged 25 to 40 in good health and CMV-seronegative. The CDR3 region has the DNA TGTGCCAGTAGTATGGTTCTAGCGGGAGGGCCCCTGTACTTC. Translating gives CASSMVLAGGPLYF.